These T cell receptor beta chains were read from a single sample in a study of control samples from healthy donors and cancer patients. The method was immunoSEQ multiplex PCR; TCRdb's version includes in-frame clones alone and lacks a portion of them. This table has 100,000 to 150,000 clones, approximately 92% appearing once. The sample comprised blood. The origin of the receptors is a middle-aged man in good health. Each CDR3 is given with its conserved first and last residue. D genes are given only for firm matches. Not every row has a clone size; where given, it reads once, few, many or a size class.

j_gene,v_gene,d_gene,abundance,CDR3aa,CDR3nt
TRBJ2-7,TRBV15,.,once,CATSRPGFYEQYF,TGTGCCACCAGCAGACCGGGGTTCTACGAGCAGTACTTC
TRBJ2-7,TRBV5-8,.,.,CASSLGTSEQYF,TGTGCCAGCAGCTTGGGCACCTCCGAGCAGTACTTC
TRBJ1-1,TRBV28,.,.,CASYSLGVVMNTEAFF,TGTGCCAGCTACAGTTTAGGGGTAGTGATGAACACTGAAGCTTTCTTT
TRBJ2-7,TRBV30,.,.,CAWSVGLGEQYF,TGTGCCTGGAGTGTTGGTCTCGGCGAGCAGTACTTC
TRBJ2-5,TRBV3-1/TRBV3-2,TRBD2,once,CASSRGLEKTQYF,TGTGCCAGCAGCCGAGGACTAGAAAAGACCCAGTACTTC
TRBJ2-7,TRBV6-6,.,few,CASSYTGNEQYF,TGTGCCAGCAGTTACACGGGGAACGAGCAGTACTTC
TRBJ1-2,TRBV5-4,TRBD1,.,CASSLSGQGGYGYTF,TGTGCCAGCAGCTTATCGGGACAGGGGGGCTATGGCTACACCTTC
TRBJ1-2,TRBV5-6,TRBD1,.,CASSPGGQPVYGYTF,TGTGCCAGCAGCCCCGGGGGACAGCCAGTATATGGCTACACCTTC
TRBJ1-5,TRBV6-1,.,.,CASSEAGFGQPQHF,TGTGCCAGCAGTGAAGCCGGATTCGGGCAGCCCCAGCATTTT
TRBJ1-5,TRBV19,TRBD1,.,CASRMDRGRRSNQPQHF,TGTGCCAGTAGGATGGACAGGGGGCGCCGGAGCAATCAGCCCCAGCATTTT
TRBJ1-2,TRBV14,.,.,CASSQGTARRYTF,TGTGCCAGCAGCCAAGGGACAGCAAGACGCTACACCTTC
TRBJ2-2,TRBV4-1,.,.,CAIGDSNTGELFF,TGCGCCATCGGGGACTCGAACACCGGGGAGCTGTTTTTT
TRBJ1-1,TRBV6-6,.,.,CASSAINTEAFF,TGTGCCAGCAGTGCCATAAACACTGAAGCTTTCTTT
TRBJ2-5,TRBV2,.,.,CASKVQETQYF,TGTGCCAGCAAAGTCCAAGAGACCCAGTACTTC
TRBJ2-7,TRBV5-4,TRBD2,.,CATREAGTSGHEQYF,TGTGCCACCAGAGAGGCCGGGACTAGCGGCCACGAGCAGTACTTC
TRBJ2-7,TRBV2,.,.,CASKVSTTYEQYF,TGTGCCAGCAAGGTCAGTACTACCTACGAGCAGTACTTC
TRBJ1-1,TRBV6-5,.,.,CASSYGQMNTEAFF,TGTGCCAGCAGTTATGGACAAATGAACACTGAAGCTTTCTTT
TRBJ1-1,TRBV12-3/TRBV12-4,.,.,CASSRQDSTEAFF,TGTGCCAGCAGCAGACAGGACTCGACTGAAGCTTTCTTT